Below, 17 T cell receptor beta chains from the same sample are listed, as sequenced in a study of T cell repertoires in cytomegalovirus infection. From the reads, TCRdb called clonotypes with MiXCR, one entry per CDR3 protein. The sample lists fewer than 550,000 distinct CDR3 sequences, 16% occurring once. Sample: CD8+ T cells from PBMCs. These receptors were collected from a human donor in good health (CMV status not recorded). Some clones in this sample may be carry-over from other donors' samples.

This clonotype was seen a handful of times. The V and J genes are TRBV9 and TRBJ2-1, with D possibly being TRBD2 (6 bases). The CDR3 runs to 13 residues. Trimming left V 0 bases short and J 8 bases short, with 9 bases between. The germline gives CDR1 SGDLS, CDR2 YYNGEE. DNA of the CDR3: TGTGCCAGCAGCGTAGGGGACTTCGATGAGCAGTTCTTC. Translated, it gives CASSVGDFDEQFF.

The genes are TRBV29-1 and TRBJ2-1, with D maybe TRBD1 (5 bases). The germline gives CDR1 SQVTM, CDR2 ANQGSEA. The CDR3 length is 13 residues. The ends were cut back, 0 bases at V and 8 bases at J, with 11 bases in the middle. The CDR3 sequence: CSVEDRQPHEQFF. CDR3 DNA: TGCAGCGTTGAAGATCGACAGCCCCATGAGCAGTTCTTC.

This clonotype came up a few times. The chain uses TRBV20-1 and TRBJ2-3; possible D gene TRBD2, 6 bases. There are 13 residues in the CDR3. The V gene's germline CDR1 is DFQATT and CDR2 SNEGSKA (reference sequence). CDR3 protein: CYVGGGIGDTQYF. In DNA, the CDR3 is TGCTACGTGGGAGGCGGGATAGGAGATACGCAGTATTTT.

A few counts support this clonotype. The DNA for the CDR3 is TGTGCCAGCAGCGTAGCTAGGGCGGGCACTGAAGCTTTCTTT. Translation gives CASSVARAGTEAFF. J is TRBJ1-1 and V is TRBV9; no definite D call. This CDR3 has 14 amino acids. Trimming shortened V by 0 bases and J by 4 bases, and 10 bases separated the two germline ends. The germline CDR1 and CDR2 sequences are SGDLS and YYNGEE.

The chain joins TRBV5-4 to TRBJ2-7; D is perhaps TRBD2 (6 bases). The CDR3 covers 14 residues. V was shortened by 0 bases and J by 1 base, with 8 bases between the two germline ends. Germline-derived CDR1 and CDR2 are SGHNT and YYREEE (reference sequence). The CDR3 region is CASSLAGESYEQYF. The CDR3 bases are TGTGCCAGCAGCTTGGCGGGGGAATCCTACGAGCAGTACTTC.

This clonotype was counted only a few times. This chain links TRBV5-1 with TRBJ2-3; perhaps TRBD2 as D (6 bases). From germline, CDR1 is SGHRS and CDR2 YFSETQ. Trimming stripped 4 bases from V and 2 bases from J, with 14 bases between. CDR3 length: 15 residues. CDR3 residues: CASSVRDFLTDTQYF. The CDR3 DNA follows: TGCGCCAGCAGCGTCCGGGACTTTCTCACAGATACGCAGTATTTT.

This clonotype was observed at least ten times. The rearrangement uses TRBV12-3 or TRBV12-4 and TRBJ2-7, with 7 bases matching TRBD1. There are 14 residues in the CDR3. With 5 bases clipped from V and 5 bases from J, the junction kept 9 bases outside the gene matches. The CDR3, as DNA: TGTGCCAGCAGTCCTCCGACAGGGTCAGACGAGCAGTACTTC. Protein product: CASSPPTGSDEQYF.

Of note for this clonotype: A single base separates this from a much larger clone, so it may be a read error. Likely a read error: the CDR3 ends without its conserved phenylalanine or tryptophan. The chain uses TRBV4-1 and TRBJ2-5; 10 bases fit TRBD2. The CDR3 contains 17 residues. V shed 4 bases and J 5 bases; nucleotides not matched to a gene: 13. Per germline, CDR1 MGHRA and CDR2 YSYEKL. As DNA, the CDR3 is TGCGCCAGCAGCCGGGTAGGCCCTCTAGCGGGGGTGGAGACCCAGTACTTA. Amino acids: CASSRVGPLAGVETQYL.

Regarding this clonotype: Given the absence of the conserved phenylalanine or tryptophan at the CDR3 end, a read error is likely. V and J are TRBV29-1 and TRBJ1-2; no clear D. V was shortened by 3 bases and J by 0 bases, with 11 bases between the two germline ends. CDR3 length: 14 residues. CDR1 is SQVTM and CDR2 is ANQGSEA in the germline V gene. The CDR3 DNA reads as TGCAGCGTTGATAGGGAAGAAGCTAACTATGGCTACACCTTA. This encodes CSVDREEANYGYTL.

This clonotype was observed many times. The junction and the germline gene differ at one end; a read error may be behind it. The V gene is TRBV7-7, the J gene TRBJ2-2; a possible D gene is TRBD1 (6 bases). Germline V gene sequence: CDR1 SSHAT, CDR2 FNYEAQ (reference sequence). This CDR3 is built from 17 residues. The CDR3 here is CASSFYLGQANTGELFF. In nucleotides, the CDR3 is TGTGCTAGCAGCTTTTATCTGGGACAAGCTAACACCGGGGAGCTGTTTTTT. Full variable domain (missing parts from reference TRBV7-7 and TRBJ2-2): GAGVSQSPRYKVTKRGQDVTLRCDPISSHATLYWYQQALGQGPEFLTYFNYEAQPDKSGLPSDRFSAERPEGSISTLTIQRTEQRDSAMYRCASSFYLGQANTGELFFGEGSRLTVL.

This clonotype was detected a few times. The chain recombines TRBV4-1 with TRBJ1-1; 9 bases align to TRBD1. CDR3 size: 15 residues. In germline, CDR1 is MGHRA, CDR2 YSYEKL. The J segment lost 4 bases and the V segment lost 1 base, leaving 4 bases of the junction unmatched. CDR3 sequence reads: CASSQARQGGTEAFF. The CDR3 DNA reads TGCGCCAGCAGCCAAGCGAGACAGGGGGGCACTGAAGCTTTCTTT.

This clonotype was counted many times. The chain joins TRBV7-3 to TRBJ2-5; D not resolved. V was trimmed by 1 base and J by 5 bases, leaving 17 bases between them. Looked up from germline, CDR1 is SGHTA and CDR2 is FQGTGA. The CDR3 is 16 residues long. As DNA, the CDR3 is TGTGCCAGCAGCTTAAATGCAGGCCTACCCGAGGAGACCCAGTACTTC. Translation gives CASSLNAGLPEETQYF.

This clonotype was seen a handful of times. This sequence joins TRBV7-7 and TRBJ2-1; D is unresolved. Germline CDR1 reads SSHAT; CDR2 reads FNYEAQ (reference sequence). This CDR3 is built from 12 residues. V lost 5 bases to trimming and J lost 9 bases, with 11 bases between them. CDR3 DNA sequence: TGTGCCAGCAGCAGCTCAAGTGGTGAGCAGTTCTTC. Protein: CASSSSSGEQFF.

This clonotype has a count of ten or more. The rearrangement uses TRBV7-8 and TRBJ1-3, with 7 positions matching TRBD1. The CDR3 length is 15 residues. In germline, CDR1 is SGHVS, CDR2 FQNEAQ. Germline trimming cut 5 bases from V and 0 bases from J; bases unmatched to any gene: 4. Here the CDR3 DNA reads TGTGCCAGCAGCAAGGACAGGTCCTCTGGAAACACCATATATTTT. Protein product: CASSKDRSSGNTIYF. Using reference TRBV7-8 and TRBJ1-3 for the parts outside the CDR3, the full variable domain is GAGVSQSPRYKVAKRGQDVALRCDPISGHVSLFWYQQALGQGPEFLTYFQNEAQLDKSGLPSDRFFAERPEGSVSTLKIQRTQQEDSAVYLCASSKDRSSGNTIYFGEGSWLTVV.

V and J are TRBV7-9 and TRBJ1-5; D remains ambiguous. Germline V CDR1 and CDR2: SEHNR, FQNEAQ (reference sequence). The germline V and J ends were trimmed by 4 bases and 5 bases, with 21 bases remaining between them. This CDR3 region has 17 residues. CDR3 loop: CASSSPLSEITHQPQHF. CDR3 DNA: TGTGCCAGCAGCTCCCCCCTTTCCGAAATCACTCATCAGCCCCAGCATTTT.

Only a few counts were recorded for this clonotype. J is TRBJ1-3 and V is TRBV3-1, with no clear D. This CDR3 has 16 residues. Per the germline V gene, CDR1 is LGHDT and CDR2 is YNNKEL (reference sequence). The ends were cut back, 0 bases at V and 1 base at J, with 10 bases in the middle. The CDR3 loop is CASSQDITGSGNTIYF. The CDR3 DNA is TGTGCCAGCAGCCAAGATATTACGGGTTCTGGAAACACCATATATTTT.

This clonotype showed up many times. The chain links TRBV4-1 to TRBJ2-2, with a tentative D call TRBD2 (5 bases). The germline V gene encodes CDR1 MGHRA and CDR2 YSYEKL. Trimming shortened V by 0 bases and J by 4 bases, and 18 bases separated the two germline ends. The length of the CDR3 is 18 residues. The CDR3 spells CASSQDSTETRGTGELFF. The CDR3 nucleotides are TGCGCCAGCAGCCAAGATTCGACCGAAACTCGGGGCACCGGGGAGCTGTTTTTT.